Following are 11 T cell receptor beta chains from one sample sequenced in a study of vaccination and CD4 T cells after COVID-19. These receptors' antigens are unknown. Sequencing of cultured CD4+ T cell DNA used the Oncomine TCR Beta short-read assay. A single record per CDR3 protein comes from TCRdb applying MiXCR to the PCR reads. The sample gives 9,500 to 15,000 distinct CDR3 sequences, 60% of which show up once; 22% is in the top ten. Regarding treatment: roughly 11-day PBMC culture with coronavirus spike peptide pools or control peptides (ViraFEST assay). The sequenced material came from CD4+ T cells from blood, cultured in vitro. The receptors stem from a human donor who had recovered from COVID-19.

The chain couples TRBV6-4 to TRBJ2-3; 12 bases fit TRBD2. The CDR3 is 16 residues long. The V gene end was trimmed by 0 bases and the J gene end by 3 bases; junction bases not matched to a gene: 1. Germline lookup yields CDR1 MRHNA and CDR2 SNTAGT. The DNA of the CDR3 is TGTGCCAGCAGTGACTCCGGGACTAGCGGGACAGATACGCAGTATTTT. Translating gives CASSDSGTSGTDTQYF.

This clonotype has only a few counts. V gene TRBV7-9 combines with J gene TRBJ1-5, with a tentative D call TRBD1 (5 bases). The V and J ends lost 1 base and 2 bases respectively, with 9 bases between them. CDR1 and CDR2 from the germline V gene are SEHNR and FQNEAQ (reference sequence). This CDR3 comprises 15 residues. The CDR3 bases are TGTGCCAGCAGCTTAGGCGGGACTGGCAATCAGCCCCAGCATTTT. It codes for CASSLGGTGNQPQHF.

The rearrangement links TRBV7-9 to TRBJ1-6; no clear D gene. In germline, CDR1 is SEHNR, CDR2 FQNEAQ (reference sequence). V was clipped by 1 base and J by 7 bases, with 14 bases between them. CDR3 size: 16 residues. The CDR3 loop reads CASSLGFGERNSPLHF. DNA of the CDR3: TGTGCCAGCAGCTTAGGGTTTGGAGAGCGGAATTCACCCCTCCACTTT.

This clonotype was found once. The chain employs TRBV2 and TRBJ1-5; no reliable D call. Trimming took off 2 bases at V and 4 bases at J, with 9 bases between the two ends. CDR1 SNHLY and CDR2 FYNNEI come from the germline V gene. CDR3 size: 14 residues. The CDR3 DNA sequence: TGTGCCAGCAGTGAAAGCGGGTGGAATCAGCCCCAGCATTTT. The encoded protein is CASSESGWNQPQHF. Variable domain in full (rest from reference TRBV2 and TRBJ1-5): EPEVTQTPSHQVTQMGQEVILRCVPISNHLYFYWYRQILGQKVEFLVSFYNNEISEKSEIFDDQFSVERPDGSNFTLKIRSTKLEDSAMYFCASSESGWNQPQHFGDGTRLSIL.

The chain joins TRBV7-9 to TRBJ1-5; possible D gene TRBD1, 5 bases. CDR1 is SEHNR, CDR2 FQNEAQ, per germline (reference sequence). With 3 bases removed from V and 5 bases from J, the gap between germline ends came to 8 bases. The CDR3 has 13 amino acids. The CDR3 is CASSLGGDQPQHF. The CDR3 DNA follows: TGTGCCAGCAGCTTGGGGGGGGATCAGCCCCAGCATTTT.

Within the sample, this clonotype is medium-sized. This rearrangement joins TRBV14 to TRBJ2-7; 8 nucleotides align to TRBD1. The CDR3 runs 12 residues. Germline assignment: CDR1 SGHDN and CDR2 FVKESK. With 4 bases clipped from V and 6 bases from J, the junction kept 2 bases outside the gene matches. CDR3 loop: CASSRQGLEQYF. The DNA for the CDR3 is TGTGCCAGCAGCCGACAGGGGCTCGAGCAGTACTTC.

The chain is built from TRBV6-5 and TRBJ2-7; D might be TRBD2 (6 bases). Germline V gene data show CDR1 as MNHEY and CDR2 as SVGAGI. V shed 3 bases and J shed 7 bases, with 16 bases lying between them. The CDR3 extends over 14 amino acids. The DNA for the CDR3 is TGTGCCAGCAGTTATCGGGAGAGGGCGGGAGAGCAGTACTTC. This codes for CASSYRERAGEQYF.

The CDR3 here is CASSLRRGPSEAFF. The CDR3 DNA sequence: TGTGCCAGCAGTCTCCGAAGGGGACCATCTGAAGCTTTCTTT. The rearrangement links TRBV12-3 or TRBV12-4 to TRBJ1-1; TRBD1 might be the D (5 bases). Trimming left V 5 bases short and J 6 bases short, with 16 bases between. The CDR3 has 14 amino acids.

The CDR3 loop is CSVGGTTQETQYF. CDR3 in DNA: TGCAGCGTTGGCGGGACCACCCAAGAGACCCAGTACTTC. The J gene is TRBJ2-5, the V gene TRBV29-1, with D perhaps TRBD2 (6 bases). Germline V CDR1 and CDR2: SQVTM, ANQGSEA. V lost 4 bases, J lost 1 base, and 10 bases lay in between. The CDR3 has 13 amino acids.

This chain connects TRBV7-2 to TRBJ2-5; D gene unclear. The CDR3 is 13 residues long. V was cut by 4 bases and J by 0 bases, with 6 bases left in between. Germline V gives CDR1 SGHTA, CDR2 FQGNSA. In DNA form, the CDR3 reads TGTGCCAGCAGCTCCTGGTACCAAGAGACCCAGTACTTC. Protein: CASSSWYQETQYF. Drawing the rest from reference TRBV7-2 and TRBJ2-5, the complete variable domain is GAGVSQSPSNKVTEKGKDVELRCDPISGHTALYWYRQSLGQGLEFLIYFQGNSAPDKSGLPSDRFSAERTGGSVSTLTIQRTQQEDSAVYLCASSSWYQETQYFGPGTRLLVL.

J is TRBJ2-6 and V is TRBV7-6; 8 bases align to TRBD1. CDR1 SGHVS and CDR2 FNYEAQ come from the germline V gene. The trim removed 5 bases at V and 4 bases at J, leaving 4 bases unmatched. This CDR3 has 15 residues. The CDR3 DNA reads as TGTGCCAGCAGCAGGACAGGGTCCGGGGCCAACGTCCTGACTTTC. Residues: CASSRTGSGANVLTF.